Below are 21 T cell receptor beta chains sequenced from a single sample in a study of cytomegalovirus exposure and HLA in healthy donors. The primer mix had 60 Vbeta and 13 Jbeta primers. The data were produced by immunoSEQ multiplex PCR, yet TCRdb's version contains in-frame clones alone and is incomplete. The table has about 120,000 clones, 55% to 65% seen once. Sequencing input: PBMCs. These receptors originate from a woman aged 40 to 49 in good health and CMV-seropositive.

In this sample, this clone turned up a few times. The chain has TRBV11-2 and TRBJ1-3; D remains ambiguous. V lost 5 bases and J lost 2, with 13 bases in between. Germline CDR1 SGHAT, CDR2 FQNNGV. The CDR3 totals 15 residues. The CDR3 DNA is TGTGCCAGCAGCCTAACCCCTTTAACTGGAAACACCATATATTTT. Translation: CASSLTPLTGNTIYF.

CDR3 nucleotides: TGTGCCAGCAGCTCGGGACTAGCCCCCTACGAGCAGTACTTC. Translating it yields CASSSGLAPYEQYF. The chain joins TRBV7-9 to TRBJ2-7; 9 bases are shared with TRBD2. Looked up from germline, CDR1 is SEHNR and CDR2 is FQNEAQ (reference sequence). CDR3 length equals 14 residues. Unmatched junction bases numbered 3, after V lost 4 bases and J lost 2 bases.

The chain joins TRBV6-1 to TRBJ1-5; TRBD1 agrees at 7 bases. Germline V gene lookup returns CDR1 MNHNS and CDR2 SASEGT. The CDR3 loop spans 15 amino acids. J lost 3 bases, V lost 6 bases, and 8 bases had no gene match. CDR3 residues: CASRLGRGLNQPQHF. The CDR3 bases are TGTGCCAGCAGGCTGGGTAGGGGGCTCAATCAGCCCCAGCATTTT.

This clone was recorded a few times. The chain uses TRBV6-5 and TRBJ2-7; 7 bases map to TRBD1. Germline CDR1 and CDR2: MNHEY and SVGAGI. V was pared by 6 bases and J by 5 bases, with 10 bases of the junction left unmatched. This CDR3 has 14 amino acids. The CDR3 is CASSWIQGSDEQYF. CDR3 sequence (DNA): TGTGCCAGCAGCTGGATACAGGGGAGTGACGAGCAGTACTTC.

This clone appeared a single time. The CDR3 DNA is TGCGCCAGCAGCCAAGATATGAGAATGGGAGGCGACACCGGGGAGCTGTTTTTT. Translation: CASSQDMRMGGDTGELFF. The V gene is TRBV4-3, the J gene TRBJ2-2; tentative D call: TRBD2 (6 bases). With 0 bases removed from V and 3 bases from J, the gap between germline ends came to 17 bases. CDR1 and CDR2 (germline): LGHNA, YSLEER. This CDR3 spans 18 amino acids.

This clone turned up a few times. The rearrangement joins TRBV5-4 to TRBJ1-1, with D possibly matching TRBD1 (5 bases). CDR3 size: 15 residues. Germline CDR1 SGHNT, CDR2 YYREEE (reference sequence). The V and J ends lost 4 bases and 1 base respectively, with 14 bases between them. CDR3 DNA: TGTGCCAGCAGCAGATTACAGGAGGGGAACACTGAAGCTTTCTTT. This codes for CASSRLQEGNTEAFF.

V and J are TRBV4-1 and TRBJ1-2, with D uncertain. Per germline, CDR1 MGHRA and CDR2 YSYEKL. V was clipped by 4 bases and J by 0 bases, with 15 bases between them. This CDR3 has 16 amino acids. This chain's CDR3 is CASSRREDYANYGYTF. The CDR3 DNA reads as TGCGCCAGCAGCCGACGTGAAGACTACGCTAACTATGGCTACACCTTC.

V and J are TRBV30 and TRBJ2-5; no firm D call. The better agreement between TRBJ2-7 and the DNA end casts doubt on the J call. Germline V gives CDR1 GTSNPN, CDR2 SVGIG (reference sequence). The CDR3 is 13 amino acids. CDR3 sequence reads: CACNLKTLYEQYF. The CDR3 nucleotides read TGTGCCTGTAACCTCAAGACTCTCTACGAGCAGTACTTC.

The chain employs TRBV19 and TRBJ2-5; 9 nucleotides match TRBD1. The junction had 7 bases not matched to a gene; V was cut back by 7 bases and J by 4 bases. The CDR3 covers 14 residues. Germline CDR1 and CDR2: LNHDA and SQIVND (reference sequence). CDR3 region: CASTRTGDGETQYF. The CDR3 DNA reads as TGTGCCAGTACAAGGACAGGGGATGGAGAGACCCAGTACTTC.

J is TRBJ1-1 and V is TRBV4-3; TRBD1 is a possible D gene (5 bases). This CDR3 has 17 residues. With 1 base removed from V and 1 base from J, the gap between germline ends came to 16 bases. Germline loops: CDR1 LGHNA, CDR2 YSLEER. In DNA form, the CDR3 reads TGCGCCAGCAGCCAAGCTCTTCGGGGGAGCGAGAACACTGAAGCTTTCTTT. Residues: CASSQALRGSENTEAFF.

V and J are TRBV9 and TRBJ1-1; a possible D gene is TRBD1 (5 bases). The CDR3 consists of 15 residues. Germline CDR1 and CDR2: SGDLS and YYNGEE. V was cut by 0 bases and J by 0 bases, with 9 bases left in between. Written as DNA, the CDR3 is TGTGCCAGCAGCGTAGCGGCAGGGTTGAACACTGAAGCTTTCTTT. It codes for CASSVAAGLNTEAFF.

This clone has just a few counts. This chain connects TRBV5-4 to TRBJ2-1; 8 bases match TRBD2. Germline V gene lookup returns CDR1 SGHNT and CDR2 YYREEE (reference sequence). This CDR3 comprises 16 residues. The junction had 8 bases not matched to a gene; V was cut back by 0 bases and J by 6 bases. The chain's CDR3 is CASSLAAGLVINEQFF. The CDR3 nucleotides are TGTGCCAGCAGCTTGGCCGCGGGACTAGTGATCAATGAGCAGTTCTTC. The variable domain in full, with the rest retrieved from reference TRBV5-4 and TRBJ2-1, is ETGVTQSPTHLIKTRGQQVTLRCSSQSGHNTVSWYQQALGQGPQFIFQYYREEENGRGNFPPRFSGLQFPNYSSELNVNALELDDSALYLCASSLAAGLVINEQFFGPGTRLTVL.

This clone came up a few times. CDR3 in amino acids: CASRDRDRGGTGELFF. The CDR3 nucleotides are TGCGCCAGCAGGGATAGGGACAGGGGAGGCACCGGGGAGCTGTTTTTT. This rearrangement joins TRBV5-1 to TRBJ2-2; 10 nucleotides align to TRBD1. After removal of 5 bases from V and 4 bases from J, the junction contained 8 bases not matched to a gene. In germline, CDR1 is SGHRS, CDR2 YFSETQ. The CDR3 consists of 16 residues.

This clone was observed once. The chain is built from TRBV6-5 and TRBJ1-2; 7 nucleotides agree with TRBD1. The length of the CDR3 is 13 residues. V was clipped by 6 bases and J by 1 base; unmatched bases: 2. From germline, CDR1 is MNHEY and CDR2 SVGAGI. CDR3 region: CASRRDSNYGYTF. The DNA for the CDR3 is TGTGCCAGCAGAAGGGACAGTAACTATGGCTACACCTTC.

V gene TRBV11-2 combines with J gene TRBJ2-1; 10 bases are shared with TRBD2. Per germline, CDR1 SGHAT and CDR2 FQNNGV. This CDR3 has 15 amino acids. V lost 6 bases to trimming and J lost 3 bases; unmatched junction nucleotides: 5. This chain's CDR3 is CASSPGLAVYNEQFF. CDR3 bases: TGTGCCAGCAGTCCCGGACTAGCGGTCTACAATGAGCAGTTCTTC.

The V call is TRBV4-3, the J call TRBJ2-7; weak D call: TRBD1 (5 bases). The CDR3 runs 13 residues. The V end lost 4 bases, the J end lost 0 bases, and 7 bases lay between the germline ends. CDR1 and CDR2 (germline): LGHNA, YSLEER. CDR3 in amino acids: CASSPDISYEQYF. DNA for the CDR3: TGCGCCAGCAGCCCGGACATCTCCTACGAGCAGTACTTC.

The chain uses TRBV4-3 and TRBJ1-6, with D possibly matching TRBD1 (6 bases). The V gene lost 0 bases and the J gene lost 9 bases, with 18 bases spanning the gap. CDR3 size: 17 residues. Germline CDR1 and CDR2: LGHNA and YSLEER. The DNA of the CDR3 is TGCGCCAGCAGCCAAGAAAGGTGGGGGCAGGGTGGTTCACCCCTCCACTTT. Its translation: CASSQERWGQGGSPLHF.

The chain combines TRBV2 with TRBJ1-3; D is possibly TRBD1 (5 bases). V lost 2 bases and J lost 3, with 14 bases in between. The germline V gene has CDR1 SNHLY and CDR2 FYNNEI. This CDR3 has 16 amino acids. The CDR3 is CASSEFAGIGGNTIYF. The CDR3 DNA reads TGTGCCAGCAGTGAATTTGCAGGGATAGGTGGAAACACCATATATTTT. Full variable domain (remainder filled in from reference TRBV2 and TRBJ1-3): EPEVTQTPSHQVTQMGQEVILRCVPISNHLYFYWYRQILGQKVEFLVSFYNNEISEKSEIFDDQFSVERPDGSNFTLKIRSTKLEDSAMYFCASSEFAGIGGNTIYFGEGSWLTVV.

The chain joins TRBV14 to TRBJ2-5; 11 nucleotides line up with TRBD2. Germline V gene sequence: CDR1 SGHDN, CDR2 FVKESK. The CDR3 loop spans 16 amino acids. The V segment lost 0 bases and the J segment 7 bases; nucleotides outside the gene matches: 7. The CDR3: CASSQETSGVLGTQYF. The CDR3 DNA sequence: TGTGCCAGCAGCCAAGAGACTAGCGGGGTATTGGGGACCCAGTACTTC.

This rearrangement joins TRBV5-6 to TRBJ1-3; D call uncertain. Trimming took 0 bases from V and 0 from J, leaving 10 bases between them. The CDR3 consists of 16 residues. CDR1 is SGHDT, CDR2 YYEEEE, per germline. CDR3 protein: CASSLARSYSGNTIYF. Here the CDR3 DNA reads TGTGCCAGCAGCTTGGCCCGCTCCTACTCTGGAAACACCATATATTTT.

The chain carries TRBV4-3 and TRBJ2-7, with 15 positions matching TRBD2. V dropped 3 bases and J dropped 4; count of bases not matched to a gene: 13. The CDR3 is 19 residues long. CDR1 and CDR2 (germline): LGHNA, YSLEER. DNA of the CDR3: TGCGCCAGCAGCCAGGCTCGGACTAGCGGGAGGGCCAGGAGGTACGAGCAGTACTTC. This codes for CASSQARTSGRARRYEQYF.